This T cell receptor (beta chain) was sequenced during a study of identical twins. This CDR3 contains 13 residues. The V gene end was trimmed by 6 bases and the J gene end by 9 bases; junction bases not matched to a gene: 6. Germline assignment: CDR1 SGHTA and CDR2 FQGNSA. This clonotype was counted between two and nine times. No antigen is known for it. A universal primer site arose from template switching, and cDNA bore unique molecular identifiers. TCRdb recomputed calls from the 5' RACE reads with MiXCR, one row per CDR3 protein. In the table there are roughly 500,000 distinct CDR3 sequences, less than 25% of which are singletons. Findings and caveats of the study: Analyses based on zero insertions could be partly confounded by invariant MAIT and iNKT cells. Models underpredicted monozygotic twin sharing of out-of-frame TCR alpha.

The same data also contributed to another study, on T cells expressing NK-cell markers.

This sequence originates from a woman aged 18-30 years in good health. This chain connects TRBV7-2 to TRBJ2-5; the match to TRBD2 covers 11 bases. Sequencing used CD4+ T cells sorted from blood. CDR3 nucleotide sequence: TGTGCCAGCAGTCCTTTAGCGGGAGGGCCCCAGTACTTC. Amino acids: CASSPLAGGPQYF.